This T cell receptor (beta chain) originates from a study of Ad26.COV2.S vaccination and SARS-CoV-2 variants. About the study: The donor was enrolled in the Ad26.COV2.S arm of the COV1001 trial.

The V and J ends lost 6 bases and 2 bases respectively, with 13 bases between them. This CDR3 is 13 amino acids long. Germline values: CDR1 SQVTM, CDR2 ANQGSEA. Points from the study as a whole: Spike-specific responses of CD8+ and CD4+ T cells were reported to display substantial breadth after vaccination. Placebo recipients trailed vaccine recipients in spike-specific TCR breadth.

Concerning this clone itself: Antigen: not known.

This sample's treatment: about 20 received Ad26.COV2.S at low or high dose, single or two shots; about 5 received placebo; per-sample allocation not given. Sampling was performed 63 days after the first vaccine or placebo injection. An Ad26 vector was used to express Wuhan-strain SARS-CoV-2 spike as the vaccine. Produced via immunoSEQ multiplex PCR; TCRdb's table is partial and in-frame only. The sample carries 300,000 to 400,000 clones, 80% to 90% recorded once. The sequences come from peripheral blood, collected in a trial of Ad26.COV2.S vaccine versus placebo. This sequence originates from a person aged 18-65 years who received the Ad26.COV2.S COVID-19 vaccine or a placebo. This sequence joins TRBV29-1 and TRBJ1-1, with D tentatively TRBD1 (6 bases). DNA of the CDR3: TGCAGCGTGACGGGGACACTAAACACTGAAGCTTTCTTT. Translating gives CSVTGTLNTEAFF.